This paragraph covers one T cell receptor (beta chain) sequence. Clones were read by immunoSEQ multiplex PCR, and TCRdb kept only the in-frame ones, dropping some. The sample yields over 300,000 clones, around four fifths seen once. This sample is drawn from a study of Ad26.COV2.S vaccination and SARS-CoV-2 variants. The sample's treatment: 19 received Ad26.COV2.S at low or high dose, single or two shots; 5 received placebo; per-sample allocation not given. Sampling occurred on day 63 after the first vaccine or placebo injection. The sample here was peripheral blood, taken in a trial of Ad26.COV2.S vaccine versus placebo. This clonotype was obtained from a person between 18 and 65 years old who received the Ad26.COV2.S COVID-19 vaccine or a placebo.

The CDR3 here is CASSRRTGRETQYF. DNA of the CDR3: TGTGCCAGCAGCCGCCGGACAGGGAGGGAGACCCAGTACTTC. The chain combines TRBV3-1 (or the pseudogene TRBV3-2) with TRBJ2-5, with 8 bases matching TRBD1. Germline loops: CDR1 LGHDT, CDR2 YNNKEL (reference sequence). After removal of 4 bases from V and 5 bases from J, the junction contained 6 bases not matched to a gene. The CDR3 loop spans 14 amino acids.